The rows below give T cell receptor beta chains drawn from one sample of a study of quantifying T cell responses using KT2 cells. One entry per CDR3 protein results from TCRdb running MiXCR on the UMI-ligation and nested PCR reads. This sample yields some 48,000 distinct CDR3 sequences, of which roughly 11% are seen a single time; 8.5% to 12% belongs to the top ten. Input material: PBMCs spiked with cells of the T cell clone KT2. The source is a human donor. Each CDR3 is given with its conserved first and last residue. The D gene is left open where the match is weak. For some rows the clone size is stated as once, few or many, or as a class when expanded; others skip it.

J | V | size | D | CDR3 | DNA
TRBJ1-1 | TRBV20-1 | few | NA | CSAHGSAKNTEAFF | TGCAGTGCCCATGGGTCGGCAAAGAACACTGAAGCTTTCTTT
TRBJ1-1 | TRBV20-1 | many | NA | CSARDTTRQVSMNTEAFF | TGCAGTGCTAGAGATACTACTAGACAGGTTTCTATGAACACTGAAGCTTTCTTT
TRBJ2-7 | TRBV7-9 | many | NA | CASSLYETYEQYF | TGTGCCAGCAGCTTATATGAGACCTACGAGCAGTACTTC
TRBJ2-5 | TRBV3-1 | many | NA | CASSQGTLPRETQYF | TGTGCCAGCAGCCAGGGGACACTGCCTCGGGAGACCCAGTACTTC
TRBJ2-7 | TRBV4-2 | NA | TRBD2 | CASSHLAGGSYEQYF | TGTGCCAGCAGCCATCTAGCGGGAGGCTCCTACGAGCAGTACTTC
TRBJ1-4 | TRBV7-2 | many | NA | CASSLDGRGAEKLFF | TGTGCCAGCAGCTTAGATGGACGAGGAGCGGAAAAACTGTTTTTT
TRBJ1-1 | TRBV18 | many | NA | CASSPGQTNTEAFF | TGTGCCAGCTCACCAGGGCAGACGAACACTGAAGCTTTCTTT
TRBJ2-1 | TRBV5-6 | many | NA | CASSLGKGGDEQFF | TGTGCCAGCAGCTTGGGAAAGGGTGGGGATGAGCAGTTCTTC
TRBJ2-7 | TRBV7-2 | few | TRBD2 | CASSYPLAGASYEQYF | TGTGCCAGCAGCTATCCACTAGCGGGGGCCTCCTACGAGCAGTACTTC
TRBJ1-3 | TRBV12-3/TRBV12-4 | few | NA | CASGGRGNTIYF | TGTGCCAGCGGAGGGAGGGGAAACACCATATATTTT
TRBJ2-2 | TRBV4-3 | few | NA | CASSQPGEVHTGELFF | TGCGCCAGCAGCCAACCAGGGGAAGTTCACACCGGGGAGCTGTTTTTT